A single sample gave rise to the 19 T cell receptor beta chains below, sequenced in a study of cytomegalovirus exposure and HLA in healthy donors. The study ran its PCR with 60 Vbeta and 13 Jbeta primers. Sequencing was performed with immunoSEQ multiplex PCR; in TCRdb, only in-frame clones are kept and a portion is missing. The sample gives approximately 190,000 clones, 80% to 85% of which show up once; 6.3% is in the top ten. Sample: PBMCs. The receptors stem from a man aged 40-49 years in good health and CMV-seropositive.

V is TRBV7-2 and J is TRBJ1-1, with D possibly being TRBD1 (5 bases). The CDR3 totals 15 residues. The germline gives CDR1 SGHTA, CDR2 FQGNSA. V dropped 6 bases and J dropped 7 bases, with 21 bases sitting between them. The CDR3 sequence: CASSFRLGLNGEAFF. The CDR3 bases are TGTGCCAGCAGTTTCAGACTGGGGCTTAACGGTGAAGCTTTCTTT.

The chain links TRBV5-1 to TRBJ1-1, with a weak D call TRBD1 (6 bases). Germline CDR1 is SGHRS and CDR2 is YFSETQ. This CDR3 is 16 amino acids long. V was pared by 0 bases and J by 0 bases, with 12 bases between. CDR3 sequence (DNA): TGCGCCAGCAGCTTGGCCCAGGACAGCTTGAACACTGAAGCTTTCTTT. Amino acid sequence: CASSLAQDSLNTEAFF.

The genes are TRBV30 and TRBJ1-4; D uncertain. Trimming removed 6 bases from V and 0 bases from J, with 11 bases in between. This CDR3 comprises 14 residues. The V gene's germline CDR1 is GTSNPN and CDR2 SVGIG (reference sequence). The CDR3 loop reads CACTPVATNEKLFF. The CDR3 DNA reads as TGTGCCTGCACCCCGGTGGCAACTAATGAAAAACTGTTTTTT. Full variable domain (outside the CDR3, taken from reference TRBV30 and TRBJ1-4): SQTIHQWPATLVQPVGSPLSLECTVEGTSNPNLYWYRQAAGRGLQLLFYSVGIGQISSEVPQNLSASRPQDRQFILSSKKLLLSDSGFYLCACTPVATNEKLFFGSGTQLSVL.

The chain joins TRBV15 to TRBJ2-1, with 11 bases lining up with TRBD2. V lost 3 bases, J lost 10 bases, and 14 bases stayed unmatched. The germline V gene encodes CDR1 LNHNV and CDR2 YYDKDF (reference sequence). The CDR3 spans 17 residues. The chain's CDR3 is CATSSRTLGTSGDEQFF. The CDR3 coding sequence is TGTGCCACCAGCAGTCGCACCCTCGGGACTAGCGGAGACGAGCAGTTCTTC.

With respect to this clone: Other DNA sequences in the sample encode the same CDR3. V is TRBV9 and J is TRBJ2-7, with no clear D. Trimming removed 0 bases at V and 2 bases at J, with 9 bases between. Germline V gives CDR1 SGDLS, CDR2 YYNGEE. The CDR3 consists of 14 residues. In DNA, the CDR3 is TGTGCCAGCAGCGTAGACCCCGGAGCCTACGAGCAGTACTTC. This translates into CASSVDPGAYEQYF.

The chain employs TRBV2 and TRBJ1-1; D unresolved. The germline CDR1 and CDR2 sequences are SNHLY and FYNNEI. V lost 6 bases to trimming and J lost 7 bases, with 9 bases between them. CDR3 size: 11 residues. The CDR3, as DNA: TGTGCCAGCAGAGGAGTCATTGAAGCTTTCTTT. This translates into CASRGVIEAFF.

The chain combines TRBV5-1 with TRBJ2-5; 8 bases fit TRBD2. The CDR3 loop spans 14 amino acids. V trimming: 2 bases; J trimming: 5 bases; junction bases outside the gene matches: 5. Germline CDR1 reads SGHRS; CDR2 reads YFSETQ. CDR3 loop: CASSFGRGGETQYF. The CDR3 region has the DNA TGCGCCAGCAGCTTCGGGAGGGGCGGCGAGACCCAGTACTTC.

V and J are TRBV23-1 and TRBJ2-3; 8 nucleotides line up with TRBD1. TRBV23-1 is an open reading frame whose function is uncertain. The CDR3 extends over 17 amino acids. V shed 2 bases and J 3 bases; nucleotides not matched to a gene: 10. CDR3 DNA: TGCGCCAGCAGTCAAGGGGAAGCATGGGACAGGACAGATACGCAGTATTTT. Protein sequence: CASSQGEAWDRTDTQYF.

J is TRBJ1-2 and V is TRBV7-2; D gene uncertain. The CDR3 has 14 residues. CDR1 SGHTA and CDR2 FQGNSA come from the germline V gene. The V end was cut by 0 bases, the J end by 8 bases, with 13 bases between. Written as DNA, the CDR3 is TGTGCCAGCAGCTTAGCGCCCGGGGATCGGGGCTACACCTTC. Protein product: CASSLAPGDRGYTF.

This rearrangement joins TRBV7-8 to TRBJ2-7; TRBD2 is a possible D gene (5 bases). V was shortened by 2 bases and J by 3 bases, with 11 bases between the two germline ends. CDR1 and CDR2 from the germline V gene are SGHVS and FQNEAQ. CDR3 length equals 14 residues. The CDR3 DNA is TGTGCCAGCAGCTTACGGACTCGCCGCTACGAGCAGTACTTC. The encoded protein is CASSLRTRRYEQYF.

In this sample, this clone turned up a few times. The V call is TRBV10-3, the J call TRBJ2-2; D not certain. Germline loops: CDR1 ENHRY, CDR2 SYGVKD. The V end was cut by 4 bases, the J end by 2 bases, with 8 bases between. The CDR3 sequence is 14 residues long. The CDR3 bases are TGTGCCATCAGTGGGAGCCGTAACACCGGGGAGCTGTTTTTT. Amino acids: CAISGSRNTGELFF.

J is TRBJ1-4 and V is TRBV6-1, with TRBD1 matching over 10 bases. The CDR3 spans 16 residues. V trimming: 7 bases; J trimming: 7 bases; junction bases outside the gene matches: 12. The germline CDR1 and CDR2 sequences are MNHNS and SASEGT. This CDR3 reads CASTKAPRDRGEKLFF. The CDR3 DNA reads TGTGCCAGCACTAAAGCCCCCCGGGACAGGGGTGAAAAACTGTTTTTT.

The chain recombines TRBV5-6 with TRBJ2-3, with TRBD2 identical over 9 bases. This CDR3 comprises 15 residues. The germline CDR1 and CDR2 sequences are SGHDT and YYEEEE. After removal of 4 bases from V and 3 bases from J, the junction contained 6 bases not matched to a gene. CDR3 coding DNA: TGTGCCAGCAGCAAACCGGGACTAGCTACAGATACGCAGTATTTT. Translating it yields CASSKPGLATDTQYF.

The chain joins TRBV5-6 to TRBJ2-7, with 8 positions matching TRBD1. The CDR3 spans 15 residues. With V trimmed by 0 bases and J by 0 bases, 2 bases remained unmatched. Germline V gene sequence: CDR1 SGHDT, CDR2 YYEEEE. CDR3 region: CASSLGTGFSYEQYF. CDR3 bases: TGTGCCAGCAGCTTGGGGACAGGGTTCTCCTACGAGCAGTACTTC. Full variable domain (rest looked up from reference TRBV5-6 and TRBJ2-7): DAGVTQSPTHLIKTRGQQVTLRCSPKSGHDTVSWYQQALGQGPQFIFQYYEEEERQRGNFPDRFSGHQFPNYSSELNVNALLLGDSALYLCASSLGTGFSYEQYFGPGTRLTVT.

The rearrangement uses TRBV5-4 and TRBJ1-1; D not certain. The germline gives CDR1 SGHNT, CDR2 YYREEE (reference sequence). Trimming pared 0 bases from V and 5 bases from J, leaving 11 bases between. This CDR3 has 14 amino acids. CDR3 sequence reads: CASSLAGVRTEAFF. Here the CDR3 DNA reads TGTGCCAGCAGCTTGGCGGGAGTTAGGACTGAAGCTTTCTTT.

The V call is TRBV4-3, the J call TRBJ1-1, with TRBD1 matching 10 bases. Germline assignment: CDR1 LGHNA and CDR2 YSLEER. The trim removed 7 bases at V and 7 bases at J, leaving 6 bases unmatched. The CDR3 spans 13 residues. CDR3 sequence reads: CASNRDRGDEAFF. CDR3 nucleotides: TGCGCCAGCAACCGGGACAGGGGAGATGAAGCTTTCTTT.

The chain carries TRBV30 and TRBJ1-5; D might be TRBD1 (5 bases). Trimming removed 4 bases at V and 0 bases at J, with 13 bases between. This CDR3 region has 15 residues. CDR1 and CDR2 from the germline V gene are GTSNPN and SVGIG (reference sequence). The CDR3 loop reads CAWNPKGVSNQPQHF. Here the CDR3 DNA reads TGTGCCTGGAACCCTAAAGGGGTTAGCAATCAGCCCCAGCATTTT.

The chain has TRBV19 and TRBJ2-5; maybe TRBD2 (5 bases). Trimming removed 0 bases at V and 1 base at J, with 9 bases between. In germline, CDR1 is LNHDA, CDR2 SQIVND (reference sequence). This CDR3 region has 15 residues. CDR3 region: CASSIDRGLQETQYF. Here the CDR3 DNA reads TGTGCCAGTAGTATAGATCGGGGTCTCCAAGAGACCCAGTACTTC.

Only a few counts were recorded for this clone. The chain uses TRBV7-2 and TRBJ2-1; 7 nucleotides align to TRBD1. CDR1 SGHTA and CDR2 FQGNSA come from the germline V gene. Trimming cost V 5 bases and J 2 bases; bases outside gene matches: 6. This CDR3 spans 15 amino acids. CDR3 loop: CASSPSGTAYNEQFF. CDR3 in DNA: TGTGCCAGCAGCCCATCCGGGACAGCCTACAATGAGCAGTTCTTC.